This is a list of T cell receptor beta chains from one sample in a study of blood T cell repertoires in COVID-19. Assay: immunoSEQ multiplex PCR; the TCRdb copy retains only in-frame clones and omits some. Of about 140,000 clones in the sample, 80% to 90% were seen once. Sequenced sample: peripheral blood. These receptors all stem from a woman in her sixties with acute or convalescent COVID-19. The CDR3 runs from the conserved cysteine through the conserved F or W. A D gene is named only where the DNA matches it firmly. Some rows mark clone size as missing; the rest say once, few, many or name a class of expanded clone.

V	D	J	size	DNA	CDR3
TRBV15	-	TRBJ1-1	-	TGTGCCACCAGCAGAGATAGAGGGATGGGCACTGAAGCTTTCTTT	CATSRDRGMGTEAFF
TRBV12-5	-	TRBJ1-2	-	TGTGCTAGTGCCCCATGGGGGGGGAACTATGGCTACACCTTC	CASAPWGGNYGYTF
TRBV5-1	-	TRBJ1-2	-	TGCGCCAGCAGCTTACGGACAGCCGTCTCTAACTATGGCTACACCTTC	CASSLRTAVSNYGYTF
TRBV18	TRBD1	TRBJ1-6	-	TGTGCCAGCTCACGCTCAGATCCAGAGGACAGGGTCCGTTCGCCCCTCCACTTT	CASSRSDPEDRVRSPLHF
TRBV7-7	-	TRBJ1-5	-	TGTGCTAGCAGCTTAGACAGACCAAGCAATCAGCCCCAGCATTTT	CASSLDRPSNQPQHF
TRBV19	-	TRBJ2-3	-	TGTGCCAGTAATAGGGCGAGGGATAGCACAGATACGCAGTATTTT	CASNRARDSTDTQYF
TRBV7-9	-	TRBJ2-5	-	TGTGCCAGCAGCTTAGTATCAGGGGTGTGGGAGACCCAGTACTTC	CASSLVSGVWETQYF
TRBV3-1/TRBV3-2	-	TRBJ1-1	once	TGTGCCAGCAGCCAAGCGTCGAACACTGAAGCTTTCTTT	CASSQASNTEAFF
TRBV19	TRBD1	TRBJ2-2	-	TGTGCCAGTAGTCCGGACAGGCTTACCGGGGAGCTGTTTTTT	CASSPDRLTGELFF
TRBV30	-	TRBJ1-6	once	TGTGCCTGGAGTAGAGAATCACCCCTCCACTTT	CAWSRESPLHF
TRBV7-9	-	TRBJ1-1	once	TGTGCCAGCAGCGACCCCTGGGGGGGAAACACTGAAGCTTTCTTT	CASSDPWGGNTEAFF
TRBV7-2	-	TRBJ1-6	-	TGTGCCAGCAGCACCACAGGCGCGCTGGCTTCACCCCTCCACTTT	CASSTTGALASPLHF
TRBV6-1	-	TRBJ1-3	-	TGTGCCAGCAGTATGGGGACTACTGGAAACACCATATATTTT	CASSMGTTGNTIYF
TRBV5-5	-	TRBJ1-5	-	TGTGCCAGCAGCTTGTATGGGGGCTCGGGCAATCAGCCCCAGCATTTT	CASSLYGGSGNQPQHF
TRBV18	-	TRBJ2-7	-	TGTGCCAGCTCACCACCCGGCAGGGACGAGCAGTACTTC	CASSPPGRDEQYF
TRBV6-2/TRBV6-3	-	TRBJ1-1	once	TGTGCCAGCAGTCAGACGGATCAATACGGAGCCAACACTGAAGCTTTCTTT	CASSQTDQYGANTEAFF